A single sample is the source of the 5 T cell receptor beta chains below, sequenced in a study of shared clonotypes between healthy human individuals. Clones were sequenced by immunoSEQ multiplex PCR, and TCRdb holds only the in-frame ones, with some missing. The table has about 690,000 clones, 80% to 95% seen once; the top ten hold 30% to 35%. Material for sequencing was memory CD8+ T cells from PBMCs. Subset defined: CD45RO+ cells pooled with CCR7-negative TemRA cells. Receptors were obtained from a man between 18 and 35 years old in good health. Some clones in this sample may be carry-over from other donors' samples.

To note about this clone: Distinct nucleotide sequences in the sample also encode this CDR3. The rearrangement joins TRBV6-6 to TRBJ2-7, with 9 bases matching TRBD1. This CDR3 region has 14 residues. Germline V lookup: CDR1 MNHNY, CDR2 SVGAGI (reference sequence). V dropped 0 bases and J dropped 3; count of bases not matched to a gene: 0. The CDR3 region is CASSYSGQGYEQYF. The CDR3 DNA sequence: TGTGCCAGCAGTTACTCGGGACAGGGCTACGAGCAGTACTTC.

This chain connects TRBV5-1 to TRBJ2-5; perhaps TRBD1 as D (6 bases). Judging by the DNA end, TRBJ2-7 fits better; the J call may be wrong. The length of the CDR3 is 15 residues. The germline CDR1 and CDR2 sequences are SGHRS and YFSETQ. DNA for the CDR3: TGCGCCAGCAGCTTGACAGGGCCCCGGTCCTACGAGCAGTACTTC. It translates to CASSLTGPRSYEQYF.

This clone was seen only once. The genes are TRBV4-2 and TRBJ2-1, with D perhaps TRBD2 (7 bases). CDR3 length: 15 amino acids. Trimming removed 0 bases from V and 8 bases from J, with 14 bases in between. Germline values: CDR1 LGHNA, CDR2 YNFKEQ. The CDR3 loop is CASSQDLGGGYEQFF. The CDR3 nucleotides are TGTGCCAGCAGCCAAGATTTGGGGGGGGGCTATGAGCAGTTCTTC.

The chain recombines TRBV29-1 with TRBJ2-7; D could derive from TRBD1 or TRBD2 (5 bases each). Germline values: CDR1 SQVTM, CDR2 ANQGSEA. Trimming removed 3 bases at V and 4 bases at J, with 22 bases between. The length of the CDR3 is 16 residues. The CDR3 DNA reads as TGCAGCGTTGAGAACCCCCGGGACGACCTCGGTTACGAGCAGTACTTC. It codes for CSVENPRDDLGYEQYF.

The genes are TRBV5-5 and TRBJ1-3; a possible D gene is TRBD1 (5 bases). The CDR3 is 15 amino acids. Trimming left V 0 bases short and J 0 bases short, with 7 bases between. CDR1 and CDR2 (germline): SGHKS, YYEKEE (reference sequence). CDR3 sequence reads: CASSLVGGSGNTIYF. The CDR3 nucleotides read TGTGCCAGCAGCTTGGTCGGGGGCTCTGGAAACACCATATATTTT.